One and the same sample provided the 10 T cell receptor beta chains below, sequenced in a study of a mutant IDH1 vaccine in newly diagnosed glioma. This sample's time point: baseline, week 1 (first vaccination visit). The treatment here: pre-vaccination baseline after standard-of-care therapy. This table comes from immunoSEQ multiplex PCR, and its TCRdb copy is limited to in-frame clones, with some not included. Seen here are tens of thousands of clones, about nine tenths observed once, and the top ten hold approximately 2.5%. This specimen was PBMCs, taken from a glioma patient treated with radiotherapy, temozolomide or both. These receptors were obtained from a man aged 40-49 years with glioma.

The CDR3 loop reads CAISEVGERGEQYF. CDR3 bases: TGTGCCATCAGTGAAGTCGGGGAGCGCGGCGAGCAGTACTTC. The chain joins TRBV10-3 to TRBJ2-7; D perhaps matches TRBD2 (5 bases). Per the germline V gene, CDR1 is ENHRY and CDR2 is SYGVKD. This CDR3 is 14 amino acids long. Trimming left V 3 bases short and J 6 bases short, with 15 bases between.

This clone was detected once. This rearrangement joins TRBV7-2 to TRBJ2-1; tentative D call: TRBD2 (5 bases). Trimming removed 5 bases at V and 6 bases at J, with 14 bases between. Germline loops: CDR1 SGHTA, CDR2 FQGNSA. The CDR3 contains 14 residues. Here the CDR3 DNA reads TGTGCCAGCAGCCCTGGTTCGCGGGCCAATGAGCAGTTCTTC. Residues: CASSPGSRANEQFF.

This clone showed up just a few times. The genes are TRBV13 and TRBJ1-1, with D perhaps matching TRBD1 (6 bases). V lost 1 base to trimming and J lost 5 bases, with 17 bases between them. Germline V gene sequence: CDR1 PRHDT, CDR2 FYEKMQ (reference sequence). CDR3 length equals 16 residues. CDR3 sequence: CASSLVSWRGTTEAFF. The CDR3 DNA follows: TGTGCCAGCAGCTTAGTGTCTTGGAGGGGGACAACTGAAGCTTTCTTT.

The chain couples TRBV7-2 to TRBJ2-3; possible D gene TRBD2, 5 bases. CDR1 and CDR2 (germline): SGHTA, FQGNSA. The CDR3 has 15 residues. Deletions cut 1 base from V and 4 bases from J, with 12 bases between. This CDR3 is CASSLGGNAADTQYF. The DNA of the CDR3 is TGTGCCAGCAGCTTAGGAGGGAATGCAGCAGATACGCAGTATTTT.

This clone was counted once. This rearrangement joins TRBV18 to TRBJ1-4; tentative D call: TRBD1 (6 bases). The CDR3 is 13 residues long. With 5 bases removed from V and 4 bases from J, the gap between germline ends came to 8 bases. Germline loops: CDR1 KGHSH, CDR2 LQKENI. CDR3 sequence: CASSRGGNEKLFF. As DNA, the CDR3 is TGTGCCAGCTCAAGAGGGGGTAATGAAAAACTGTTTTTT. The variable domain in full, completed from reference TRBV18 and TRBJ1-4, reads NAGVMQNPRHLVRRRGQEARLRCSPMKGHSHVYWYRQLPEEGLKFMVYLQKENIIDESGMPKERFSAEFPKEGPSILRIQQVVRGDSAAYFCASSRGGNEKLFFGSGTQLSVL.

The chain recombines TRBV19 with TRBJ1-1; 11 bases match TRBD1. The CDR3 spans 17 residues. CDR1 is LNHDA and CDR2 is SQIVND in the germline V gene (reference sequence). Trimming removed 7 bases from V and 4 bases from J; junction bases left unmatched: 14. In nucleotides, the CDR3 is TGTGCCAGTACCTATCACCCCCCCGGGACAGGGGGCACTGAAGCTTTCTTT. Translating it yields CASTYHPPGTGGTEAFF.

The chain has TRBV12-5 and TRBJ2-3, with a weak D call TRBD1 (5 bases). The CDR3 extends over 14 amino acids. Trimming took off 2 bases at V and 6 bases at J, with 12 bases between the two ends. Germline assignment: CDR1 LGHNT and CDR2 FRNRAP. The CDR3 DNA follows: TGTGCTAGTGGTTTGCCTAGGGGTAGGGATACGCAGTATTTT. Protein sequence: CASGLPRGRDTQYF.

The chain uses TRBV7-6 and TRBJ2-2, with D unresolved. The germline V gene encodes CDR1 SGHVS and CDR2 FNYEAQ. The CDR3 totals 14 residues. Trimming cost V 2 bases and J 8 bases, with 12 bases left between them. CDR3 DNA sequence: TGTGCCAGCAGCTTAAGGGTCTCAGCGGGGGAGCTGTTTTTT. Encoded protein: CASSLRVSAGELFF.

The chain employs TRBV5-1 and TRBJ1-1; no definite D call. The CDR3 consists of 14 residues. In germline, CDR1 is SGHRS, CDR2 YFSETQ. Trimming took off 4 bases at V and 1 base at J, with 11 bases between the two ends. In DNA form, the CDR3 reads TGCGCCAGCAGCCTAGATCCACCGAACACTGAAGCTTTCTTT. This encodes CASSLDPPNTEAFF.

This chain links TRBV19 with TRBJ2-7; D is tentatively TRBD1 or TRBD2 (6 bases each). This CDR3 region has 15 residues. Germline V CDR1 and CDR2: LNHDA, SQIVND (reference sequence). With 5 bases removed from V and 3 bases from J, the gap between germline ends came to 17 bases. The DNA for the CDR3 is TGTGCCAGTAGTTCGTTGGGGGGCTCTAGCTACGAGCAGTACTTC. Its protein product is CASSSLGGSSYEQYF.